This T cell receptor (beta chain) was sequenced in a study of Graves' ophthalmopathy and Graves' hyperthyroidism. Amplification of the TCR beta CDR3 regions used RNA transcripts (as template). An initial RT-PCR round employing HTBI primers preceded a second-round multiplex PCR. Using its own MiXCR run on the multiplex PCR reads, TCRdb lists one record per CDR3 protein. The sample lists about 660,000 distinct CDR3 sequences, about two fifths occurring once. Germline V gene data show CDR1 as WSHSY and CDR2 as SAAADI. The CDR3 consists of 16 residues. The V gene lost 2 bases and the J gene lost 0 bases, with 10 bases spanning the gap. Many counts were recorded for this clonotype.

The sequence was collected from an adult man with Graves' ophthalmopathy. The sequencing sample was made of peripheral blood. The chain recombines TRBV10-2 with TRBJ2-2; D assignment may be TRBD1 or TRBD2 (6 bases each). CDR3 region: CASSETGGANTGELFF. The CDR3 DNA is TGCGCCAGCAGTGAGACCGGGGGCGCGAACACCGGGGAGCTGTTTTTT.